The present T cell receptor beta chain was sequenced within a study of blood T cell repertoires in COVID-19. In the study overall: Both acute and convalescent COVID-19 samples were obtained from the United States, Italy and Spain. The analysed material was cDNA or gDNA that came from T cells, B-cell-depleted T cells, or PBMCs.

This clone was seen a single time. With 5 bases removed from V and 7 bases from J, the gap between germline ends came to 17 bases. Looked up from germline, CDR1 is LGHDT and CDR2 is YNNKEL (reference sequence). The CDR3 is made up of 14 amino acids. Authors' analysis steps: How many nucleated cells were present was estimated from reference gene primer amplification. Method: immunoSEQ multiplex PCR; TCRdb's copy keeps in-frame clones and lacks some. From that table come the V and J calls and clone size; the DNA was used to work out D and trimming. The table shows under 350,000 clones, with approximately 85% occurring only once.

Sequenced material: peripheral blood. This chain links TRBV3-1 (or the pseudogene TRBV3-2) with TRBJ1-2, with D possibly matching TRBD1 (6 bases). This TCR was sampled from a human donor in a cohort sampled during active COVID-19. CDR3 sequence reads: CASSSMGAQGGYTF. In nucleotides, the CDR3 is TGTGCCAGCAGCTCCATGGGGGCGCAAGGTGGCTACACCTTC.